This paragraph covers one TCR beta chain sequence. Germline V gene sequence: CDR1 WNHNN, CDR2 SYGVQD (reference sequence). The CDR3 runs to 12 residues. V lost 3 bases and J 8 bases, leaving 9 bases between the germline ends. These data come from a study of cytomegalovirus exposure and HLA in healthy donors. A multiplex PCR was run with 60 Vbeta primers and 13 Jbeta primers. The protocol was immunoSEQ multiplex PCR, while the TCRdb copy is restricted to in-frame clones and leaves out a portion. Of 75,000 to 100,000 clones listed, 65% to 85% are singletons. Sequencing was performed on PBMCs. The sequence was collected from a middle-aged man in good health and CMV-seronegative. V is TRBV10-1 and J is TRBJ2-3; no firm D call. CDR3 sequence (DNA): TGCGCCAGCAGTGATGTTAGTGCTACGCAGTATTTT. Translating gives CASSDVSATQYF.